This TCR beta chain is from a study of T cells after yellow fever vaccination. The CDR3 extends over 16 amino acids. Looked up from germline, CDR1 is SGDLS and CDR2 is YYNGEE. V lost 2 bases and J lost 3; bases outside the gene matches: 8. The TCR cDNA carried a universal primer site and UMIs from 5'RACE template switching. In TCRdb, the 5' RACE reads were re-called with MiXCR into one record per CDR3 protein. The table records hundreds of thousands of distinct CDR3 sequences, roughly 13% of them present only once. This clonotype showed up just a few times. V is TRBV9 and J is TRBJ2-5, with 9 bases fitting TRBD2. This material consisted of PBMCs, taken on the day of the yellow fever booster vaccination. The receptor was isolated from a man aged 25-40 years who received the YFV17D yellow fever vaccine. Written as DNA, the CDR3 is TGTGCCAGCAGCGTTCAAGCGGGAGGCTTTGAAGAGACCCAGTACTTC. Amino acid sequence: CASSVQAGGFEETQYF.